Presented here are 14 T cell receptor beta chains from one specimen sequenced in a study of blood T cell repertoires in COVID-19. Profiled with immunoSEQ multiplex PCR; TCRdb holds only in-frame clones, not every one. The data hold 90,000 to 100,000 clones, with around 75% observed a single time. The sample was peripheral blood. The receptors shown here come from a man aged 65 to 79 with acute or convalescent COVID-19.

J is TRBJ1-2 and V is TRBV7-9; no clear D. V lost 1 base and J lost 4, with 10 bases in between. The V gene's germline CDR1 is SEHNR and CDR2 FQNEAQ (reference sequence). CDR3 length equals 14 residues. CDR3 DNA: TGTGCCAGCAGCTTAGGACGCCAGCGCTATGGCTACACCTTC. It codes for CASSLGRQRYGYTF.

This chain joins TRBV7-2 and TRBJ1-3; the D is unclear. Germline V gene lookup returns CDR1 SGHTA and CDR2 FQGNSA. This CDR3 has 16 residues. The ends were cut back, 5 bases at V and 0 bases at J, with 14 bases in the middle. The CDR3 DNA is TGTGCCAGCAGCCCCCGGACTCCGAACTCTGGAAACACCATATATTTT. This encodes CASSPRTPNSGNTIYF.

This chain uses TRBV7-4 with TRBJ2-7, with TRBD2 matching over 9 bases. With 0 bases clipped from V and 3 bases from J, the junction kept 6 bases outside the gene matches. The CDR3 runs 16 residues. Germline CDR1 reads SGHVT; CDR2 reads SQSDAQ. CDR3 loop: CASSLASLAGHYEQYF. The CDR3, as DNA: TGTGCCAGCAGCTTAGCTTCTCTAGCGGGACACTACGAGCAGTACTTC.

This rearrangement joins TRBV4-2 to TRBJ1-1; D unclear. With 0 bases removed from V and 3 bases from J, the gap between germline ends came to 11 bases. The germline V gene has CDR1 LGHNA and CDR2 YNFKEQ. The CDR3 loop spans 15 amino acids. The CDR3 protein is CASSQDIASDTEAFF. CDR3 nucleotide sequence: TGTGCCAGCAGCCAAGACATAGCTTCGGACACTGAAGCTTTCTTT.

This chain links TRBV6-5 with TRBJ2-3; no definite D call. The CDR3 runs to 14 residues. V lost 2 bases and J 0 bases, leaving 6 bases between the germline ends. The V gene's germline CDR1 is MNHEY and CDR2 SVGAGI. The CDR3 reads CASSYVGSTDTQYF. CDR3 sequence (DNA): TGTGCCAGCAGTTACGTGGGCAGCACAGATACGCAGTATTTT.

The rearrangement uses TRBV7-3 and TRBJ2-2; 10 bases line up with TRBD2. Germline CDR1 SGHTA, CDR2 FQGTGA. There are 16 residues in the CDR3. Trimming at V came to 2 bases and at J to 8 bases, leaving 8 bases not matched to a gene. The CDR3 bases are TGTGCCAGCAGCTTATCTAGCGGGAGATTTGGAGGGGAGCTGTTTTTT. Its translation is CASSLSSGRFGGELFF.

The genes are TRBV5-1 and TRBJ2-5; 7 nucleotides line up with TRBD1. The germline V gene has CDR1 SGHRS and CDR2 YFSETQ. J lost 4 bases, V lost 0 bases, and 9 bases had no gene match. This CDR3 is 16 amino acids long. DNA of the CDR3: TGCGCCAGCAGCTTGGAAGGGGGCGCGGTTGGAGAGACCCAGTACTTC. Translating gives CASSLEGGAVGETQYF.

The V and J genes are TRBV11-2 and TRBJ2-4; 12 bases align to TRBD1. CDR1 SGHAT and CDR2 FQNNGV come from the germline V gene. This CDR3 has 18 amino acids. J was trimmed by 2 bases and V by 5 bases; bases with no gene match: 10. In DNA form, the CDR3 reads TGTGCCAGCAGCGGGGACAGGGGGCCGATCCTGACCAAAAACATTCAGTACTTC. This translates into CASSGDRGPILTKNIQYF.

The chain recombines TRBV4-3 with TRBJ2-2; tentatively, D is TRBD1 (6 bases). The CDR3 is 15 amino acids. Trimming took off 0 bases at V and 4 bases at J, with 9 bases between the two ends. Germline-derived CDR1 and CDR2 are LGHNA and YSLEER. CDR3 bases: TGCGCCAGCAGCCAAGAGGGACACCTCACCGGGGAGCTGTTTTTT. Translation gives CASSQEGHLTGELFF.

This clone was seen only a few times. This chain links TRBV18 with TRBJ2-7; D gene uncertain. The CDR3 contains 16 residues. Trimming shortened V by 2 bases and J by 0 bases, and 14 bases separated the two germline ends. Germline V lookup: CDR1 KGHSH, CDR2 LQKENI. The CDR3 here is CASSPAETWSSYEQYF. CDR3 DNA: TGTGCCAGCTCACCAGCCGAGACTTGGAGCTCCTACGAGCAGTACTTC.

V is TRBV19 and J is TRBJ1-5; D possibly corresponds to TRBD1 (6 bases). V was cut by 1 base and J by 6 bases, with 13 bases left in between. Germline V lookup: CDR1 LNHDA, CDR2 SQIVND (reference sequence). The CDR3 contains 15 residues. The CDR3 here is CASSIGTAFGQPQHF. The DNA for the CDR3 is TGTGCCAGTAGTATAGGGACAGCTTTCGGTCAGCCCCAGCATTTT.

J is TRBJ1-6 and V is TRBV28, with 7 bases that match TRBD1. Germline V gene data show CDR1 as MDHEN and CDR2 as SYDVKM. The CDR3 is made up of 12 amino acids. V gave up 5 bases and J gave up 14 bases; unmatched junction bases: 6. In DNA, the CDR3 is TGTGCCAGCAGTCTTCGACAGGGCACCCTCCACTTT. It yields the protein CASSLRQGTLHF.

The CDR3 DNA sequence: TGTGCCAGCAGCCCTTCCAGACGAGGACTAGCGGGAGATACGCAGTATTTT. The encoded protein is CASSPSRRGLAGDTQYF. The rearrangement links TRBV3-1 (or the pseudogene TRBV3-2) to TRBJ2-3, with 11 positions matching TRBD2. Germline CDR1 is LGHDT and CDR2 is YNNKEL (reference sequence). The CDR3 loop spans 17 amino acids. The V gene end was trimmed by 4 bases and the J gene end by 5 bases; junction bases not matched to a gene: 11.

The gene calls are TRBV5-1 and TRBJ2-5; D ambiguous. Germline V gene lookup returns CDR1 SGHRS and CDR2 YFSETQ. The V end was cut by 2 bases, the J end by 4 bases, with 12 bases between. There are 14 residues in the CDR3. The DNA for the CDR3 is TGCGCCAGCAGCTTAGGCGGAGTACTAGAGACCCAGTACTTC. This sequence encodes CASSLGGVLETQYF.